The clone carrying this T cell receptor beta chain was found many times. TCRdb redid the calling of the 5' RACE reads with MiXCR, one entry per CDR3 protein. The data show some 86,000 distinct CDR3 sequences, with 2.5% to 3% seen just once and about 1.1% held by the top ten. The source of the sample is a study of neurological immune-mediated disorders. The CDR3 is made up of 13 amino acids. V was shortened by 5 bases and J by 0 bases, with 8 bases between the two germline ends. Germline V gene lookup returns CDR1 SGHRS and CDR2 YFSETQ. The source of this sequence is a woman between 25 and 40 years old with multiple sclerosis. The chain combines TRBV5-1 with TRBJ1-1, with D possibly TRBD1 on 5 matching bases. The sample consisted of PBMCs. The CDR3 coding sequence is TGCGCCAGCAGGCTAGGGGTGAACACTGAAGCTTTCTTT. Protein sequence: CASRLGVNTEAFF.